One sample yielded the 18 T cell receptor beta chains listed below, sequenced in a study of a mutant IDH1 vaccine in newly diagnosed glioma. TCRdb's table, derived via immunoSEQ multiplex PCR, lists solely in-frame clones and lacks some. Altogether some 49,000 clones are present, over 75% being singletons, with the ten largest covering 4.9%. The time point: week 47, end of study. A single vaccine dose contained 300 ug of mutant IDH1 20-mer peptide, and topical imiquimod was used with it. Their specific antigens are unknown. Material: PBMCs, obtained from a glioma patient whose treatment included an IDH1 peptide vaccine. These receptor sequences come from a woman in her thirties or forties with glioma. Some clones in this sample may be carry-over from other donors' samples.

This chain links TRBV9 with TRBJ1-1, with no clear D. The length of the CDR3 is 10 residues. Deletions cut 7 bases from V and 6 bases from J, with 7 bases between. Germline values: CDR1 SGDLS, CDR2 YYNGEE. CDR3 in amino acids: CASGSPEAFF. As DNA, the CDR3 is TGTGCCAGCGGTTCTCCTGAAGCTTTCTTT.

This clone was observed a handful of times. The chain has TRBV6-5 and TRBJ2-7; 9 bases fit TRBD1. Germline lookup yields CDR1 MNHEY and CDR2 SVGAGI. The trim removed 6 bases at V and 6 bases at J, leaving 12 bases unmatched. The CDR3 has 15 residues. Here the CDR3 reads CASRRSGTGWPEQYF. Written as DNA, the CDR3 is TGTGCCAGCAGGCGTTCCGGGACAGGGTGGCCCGAGCAGTACTTC.

The chain has TRBV29-1 and TRBJ2-7, with 8 bases that match TRBD1. The V and J ends lost 5 bases and 2 bases, in that order; junction bases with no gene match: 8. The CDR3 spans 14 residues. In germline, CDR1 is SQVTM, CDR2 ANQGSEA. The CDR3 DNA is TGCAGCGTTAACCTGGACAGGGTCCCCTACGAGCAGTACTTC. Its translation: CSVNLDRVPYEQYF.

The chain uses TRBV5-6 and TRBJ2-5, with TRBD1 identical over 9 bases. The CDR3 has 15 residues. Germline V gene sequence: CDR1 SGHDT, CDR2 YYEEEE. V was clipped by 5 bases and J by 7 bases; unmatched bases: 12. CDR3 amino acids: CASSYDRGRRGTQYF. CDR3 DNA sequence: TGTGCCAGCAGTTACGACAGGGGGAGACGAGGGACCCAGTACTTC.

This clone was observed a handful of times. This chain joins TRBV6-1 and TRBJ1-5; the D is unclear. Trimming cost V 6 bases and J 4 bases, with 16 bases left between them. There are 15 residues in the CDR3. Looked up from germline, CDR1 is MNHNS and CDR2 is SASEGT. In DNA form, the CDR3 reads TGTGCCAGCAGCCTGGGATTTTACGGGAATCAGCCCCAGCATTTT. Its translation: CASSLGFYGNQPQHF.

The chain joins TRBV7-9 to TRBJ2-7; 10 positions match TRBD1. This CDR3 is 16 amino acids long. Germline V CDR1 and CDR2: SEHNR, FQNEAQ (reference sequence). The J segment lost 6 bases and the V segment lost 4 bases, leaving 12 bases of the junction unmatched. The CDR3 spells CASSSGTGVTSGEQYF. The CDR3 DNA is TGTGCCAGCAGCTCCGGGACAGGGGTGACCTCGGGCGAGCAGTACTTC.

The V call is TRBV11-2, the J call TRBJ1-1, with D maybe TRBD1 (6 bases). V gave up 5 bases and J gave up 4 bases, with 17 bases separating them. The germline V gene has CDR1 SGHAT and CDR2 FQNNGV. This CDR3 spans 15 amino acids. CDR3 nucleotides: TGTGCCAGCAGCGAGGACAGCGGGAAAGCCACTGAAGCTTTCTTT. Translated, it gives CASSEDSGKATEAFF.

The table lists this clone with a few counts. The V call is TRBV7-2, the J call TRBJ1-1; D is possibly TRBD1 (5 bases). The V end was cut by 2 bases, the J end by 5 bases, with 9 bases between. There are 13 residues in the CDR3. Germline V gene sequence: CDR1 SGHTA, CDR2 FQGNSA. The DNA of the CDR3 is TGTGCCAGCAGCTTACGACAGCGGACTGAAGCTTTCTTT. This codes for CASSLRQRTEAFF.

V gene TRBV2 combines with J gene TRBJ1-6; maybe TRBD1 (6 bases). CDR3 size: 15 residues. The germline CDR1 and CDR2 sequences are SNHLY and FYNNEI. Trimming removed 5 bases at V and 10 bases at J, with 18 bases between. The CDR3 sequence: CASSHYRASNSPLHF. CDR3 in DNA: TGTGCCAGCAGTCACTACAGGGCGTCGAACTCACCCCTCCACTTT.

V is TRBV30 and J is TRBJ1-2, with a possible D match to TRBD1 (6 bases). Germline CDR1 reads GTSNPN; CDR2 reads SVGIG (reference sequence). CDR3 length equals 11 residues. V shed 8 bases and J shed 8 bases, with 15 bases lying between them. CDR3 sequence (DNA): TGTGCCACGGAATGGACAGCCGGCTACACCTTC. It codes for CATEWTAGYTF.

J is TRBJ1-4 and V is TRBV7-6; D is perhaps TRBD1 (5 bases). CDR3 length: 15 amino acids. Germline V gene lookup returns CDR1 SGHVS and CDR2 FNYEAQ. V lost 5 bases and J lost 10, with 20 bases in between. CDR3 coding DNA: TGTGCCAGCAGCCTTAATTGGCGAACCGGGACAAAACTGTTTTTT. Its protein product is CASSLNWRTGTKLFF.

The V gene is TRBV6-5, the J gene TRBJ2-7; 9 nucleotides line up with TRBD1. V trimming: 2 bases; J trimming: 3 bases; junction bases outside the gene matches: 2. Germline CDR1 is MNHEY and CDR2 is SVGAGI. The CDR3 sequence is 14 residues long. CDR3 sequence: CASSYMDRGYEQYF. CDR3 in DNA: TGTGCCAGCAGTTACATGGACAGGGGCTACGAGCAGTACTTC.

Written as DNA, the CDR3 is TGTGCCAGCGCTCCCAACCCGGTAGTCGGGGAGCTGTTTTTT. It codes for CASAPNPVVGELFF. The chain carries TRBV19 and TRBJ2-2, with D unresolved. The CDR3 consists of 14 residues. The ends were cut back, 9 bases at V and 7 bases at J, with 18 bases in the middle. Germline loops: CDR1 LNHDA, CDR2 SQIVND (reference sequence).

This clone was observed a few times. The rearrangement uses TRBV18 and TRBJ2-2; D is unclear. The CDR3 contains 14 residues. The germline gives CDR1 KGHSH, CDR2 LQKENI. V was cut by 4 bases and J by 3 bases, with 9 bases left in between. The chain's CDR3 is CASSLPAYTGELFF. CDR3 nucleotide sequence: TGTGCCAGCTCACTCCCTGCATACACCGGGGAGCTGTTTTTT.

The gene calls are TRBV29-1 and TRBJ1-2; D call uncertain. V lost 3 bases, J lost 8 bases, and 10 bases lay in between. Germline assignment: CDR1 SQVTM and CDR2 ANQGSEA. This CDR3 comprises 11 residues. This chain's CDR3 is CSVEAAKGYTF. The CDR3 DNA follows: TGCAGCGTTGAGGCTGCTAAGGGCTACACCTTC. The variable domain in full, with the rest retrieved from reference TRBV29-1 and TRBJ1-2, is SAVISQKPSRDICQRGTSLTIQCQVDSQVTMMFWYRQQPGQSLTLIATANQGSEATYESGFVIDKFPISRPNLTFSTLTVSNMSPEDSSIYLCSVEAAKGYTFGSGTRLTVV.

The V gene is TRBV14, the J gene TRBJ1-4, with TRBD1 matching over 7 bases. Germline values: CDR1 SGHDN, CDR2 FVKESK. Trimming removed 4 bases from V and 7 bases from J; junction bases left unmatched: 6. The CDR3 has 14 amino acids. The CDR3 DNA follows: TGTGCCAGCAGCCCAACAGGGGTGGGTGAAAAACTGTTTTTT. Translated, it gives CASSPTGVGEKLFF.

The CDR3 bases are TGTGCCAGCAGCCCCCACGGGGACGCCGGGGAGCTGTTTTTT. This codes for CASSPHGDAGELFF. This sequence joins TRBV9 and TRBJ2-2, with D perhaps given as TRBD1 or TRBD2 (5 bases each). CDR3 length: 14 residues. The germline V gene has CDR1 SGDLS and CDR2 YYNGEE. The V gene lost 4 bases and the J gene lost 6 bases, with 13 bases spanning the gap.

This clone was recorded a few times. The chain is built from TRBV7-2 and TRBJ1-5; D possibly corresponds to TRBD1 (6 bases). The CDR3 extends over 14 amino acids. Trimming pared 5 bases from V and 4 bases from J, leaving 12 bases between. The germline V gene encodes CDR1 SGHTA and CDR2 FQGNSA. DNA of the CDR3: TGTGCCAGCAGCCAGGGGATACAGAATCAGCCCCAGCATTTT. Encoded protein: CASSQGIQNQPQHF. The complete variable domain, with remaining parts taken from reference TRBV7-2 and TRBJ1-5, reads GAGVSQSPSNKVTEKGKDVELRCDPISGHTALYWYRQSLGQGLEFLIYFQGNSAPDKSGLPSDRFSAERTGGSVSTLTIQRTQQEDSAVYLCASSQGIQNQPQHFGDGTRLSIL.